The sequence of this T cell receptor beta chain was determined in a study of blood T cell repertoires in COVID-19. Study summary: The study drew acute and convalescent COVID-19 samples from the United States, Italy and Spain. PBMCs, B-cell-depleted T cells, or T cells provided the cDNA or gDNA that made up the material.

Repertoires were generated with immunoSEQ multiplex PCR, while TCRdb's copy carries only in-frame clones and drops some. The sample includes some 120,000 clones, roughly 84% of them seen just once. The V gene's germline CDR1 is SGHDN and CDR2 FVKESK. Trimming removed 2 bases from V and 2 bases from J; junction bases left unmatched: 9. CDR3 length equals 16 residues. The chain has TRBV14 and TRBJ2-7, with 7 positions matching TRBD1. The sample was peripheral blood. The clonotype was recovered from a man in his 60s with acute or convalescent COVID-19. The CDR3 here is CASSQMAGTGAYEQYF. CDR3 in DNA: TGTGCCAGCAGCCAAATGGCCGGAACAGGGGCCTACGAGCAGTACTTC.